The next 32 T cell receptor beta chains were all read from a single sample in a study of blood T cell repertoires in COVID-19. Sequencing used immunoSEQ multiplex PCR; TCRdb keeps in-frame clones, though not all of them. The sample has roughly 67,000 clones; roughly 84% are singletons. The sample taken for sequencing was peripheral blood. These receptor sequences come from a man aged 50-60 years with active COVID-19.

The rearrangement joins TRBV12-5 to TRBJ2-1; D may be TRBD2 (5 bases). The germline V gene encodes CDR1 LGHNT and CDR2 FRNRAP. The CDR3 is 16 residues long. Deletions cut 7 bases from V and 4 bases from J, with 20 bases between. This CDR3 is CASVPDAGILYNEQFF. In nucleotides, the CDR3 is TGTGCTAGTGTCCCGGACGCGGGCATCCTTTACAATGAGCAGTTCTTC. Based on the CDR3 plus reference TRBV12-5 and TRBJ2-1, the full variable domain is DARVTQTPRHKVTEMGQEVTMRCQPILGHNTVFWYRQTMMQGLELLAYFRNRAPLDDSGMPKDRFSAEMPDATLATLKIQPSEPRDSAVYFCASVPDAGILYNEQFFGPGTRLTVL.

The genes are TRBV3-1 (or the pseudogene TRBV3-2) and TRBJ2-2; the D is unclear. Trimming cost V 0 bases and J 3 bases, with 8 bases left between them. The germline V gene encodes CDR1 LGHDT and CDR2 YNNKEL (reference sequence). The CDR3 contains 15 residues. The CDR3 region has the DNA TGTGCCAGCAGCCAAGAGGTTGACTACACCGGGGAGCTGTTTTTT. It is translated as CASSQEVDYTGELFF.

The CDR3 nucleotides read TGTGCCAGCAGCGGTTCTCCGGGACTAGCGGGAATCGAGCAGTACTTC. This gives the protein CASSGSPGLAGIEQYF. This sequence joins TRBV7-9 and TRBJ2-7, with 13 bases fitting TRBD2. Per the germline V gene, CDR1 is SEHNR and CDR2 is FQNEAQ (reference sequence). The CDR3 is 16 residues long. The V gene end was trimmed by 5 bases and the J gene end by 6 bases; junction bases not matched to a gene: 10.

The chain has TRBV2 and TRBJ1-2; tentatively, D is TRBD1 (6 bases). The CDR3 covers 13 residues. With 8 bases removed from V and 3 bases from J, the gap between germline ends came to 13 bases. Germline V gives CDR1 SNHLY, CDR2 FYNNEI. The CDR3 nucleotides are TGTGCCAGCTTCCAGGGGCTTCACTATGGCTACACCTTC. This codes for CASFQGLHYGYTF.

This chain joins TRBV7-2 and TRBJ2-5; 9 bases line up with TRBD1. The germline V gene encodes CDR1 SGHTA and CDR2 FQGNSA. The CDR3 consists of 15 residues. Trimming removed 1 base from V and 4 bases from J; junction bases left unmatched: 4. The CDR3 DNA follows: TGTGCCAGCAGCTTAGTGGGACAGGGTCGAGAGACCCAGTACTTC. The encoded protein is CASSLVGQGRETQYF. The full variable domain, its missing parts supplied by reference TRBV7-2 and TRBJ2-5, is GAGVSQSPSNKVTEKGKDVELRCDPISGHTALYWYRQSLGQGLEFLIYFQGNSAPDKSGLPSDRFSAERTGGSVSTLTIQRTQQEDSAVYLCASSLVGQGRETQYFGPGTRLLVL.

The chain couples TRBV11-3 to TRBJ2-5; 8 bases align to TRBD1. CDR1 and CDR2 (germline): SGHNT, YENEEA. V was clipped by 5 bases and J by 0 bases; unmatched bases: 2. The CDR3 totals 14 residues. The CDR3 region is CASSLGQDQETQYF. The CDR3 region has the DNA TGTGCCAGCAGCCTGGGACAGGACCAAGAGACCCAGTACTTC.

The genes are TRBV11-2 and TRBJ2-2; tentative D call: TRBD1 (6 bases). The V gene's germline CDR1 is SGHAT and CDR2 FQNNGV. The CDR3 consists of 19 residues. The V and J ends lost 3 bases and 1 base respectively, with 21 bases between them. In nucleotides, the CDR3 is TGTGCCAGCAGCTTTAGTAGGTTTTACAGGGACGGGAACACCGGGGAGCTGTTTTTT. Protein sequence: CASSFSRFYRDGNTGELFF.

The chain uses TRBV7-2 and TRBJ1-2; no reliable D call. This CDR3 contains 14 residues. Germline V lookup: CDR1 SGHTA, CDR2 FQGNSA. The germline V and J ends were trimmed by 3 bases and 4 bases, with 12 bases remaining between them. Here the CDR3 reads CASSLSGPLYGYTF. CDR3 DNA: TGTGCCAGCAGCTTGTCTGGCCCCCTCTATGGCTACACCTTC.

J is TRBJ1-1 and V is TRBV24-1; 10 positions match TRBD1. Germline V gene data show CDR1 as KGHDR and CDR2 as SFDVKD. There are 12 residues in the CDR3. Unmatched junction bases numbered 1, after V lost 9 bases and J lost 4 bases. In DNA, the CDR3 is TGTGCCACCCGGACAGGGGGCACTGAAGCTTTCTTT. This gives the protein CATRTGGTEAFF.

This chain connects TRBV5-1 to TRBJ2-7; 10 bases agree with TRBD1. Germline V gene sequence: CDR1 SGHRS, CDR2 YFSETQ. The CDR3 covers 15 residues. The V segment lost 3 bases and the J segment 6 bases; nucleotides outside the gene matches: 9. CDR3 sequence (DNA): TGCGCCAGCAGCTGGGGGGGACAGGGGCGCTCCGAGCAGTACTTC. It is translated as CASSWGGQGRSEQYF.

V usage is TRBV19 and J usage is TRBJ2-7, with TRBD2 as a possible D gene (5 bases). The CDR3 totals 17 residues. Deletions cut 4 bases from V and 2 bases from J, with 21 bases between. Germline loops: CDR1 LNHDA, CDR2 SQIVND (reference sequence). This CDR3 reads CASSNPLGGGGPYEQYF. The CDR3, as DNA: TGTGCCAGTAGTAACCCCCTGGGTGGAGGTGGGCCCTACGAGCAGTACTTC.

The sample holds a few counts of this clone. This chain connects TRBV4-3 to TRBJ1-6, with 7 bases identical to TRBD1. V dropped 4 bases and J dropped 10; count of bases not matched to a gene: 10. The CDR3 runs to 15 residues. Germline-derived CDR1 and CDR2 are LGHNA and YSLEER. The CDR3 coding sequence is TGCGCCAGCAGCCCAGGGGGGCAGGAAAAATCACCCCTCCACTTT. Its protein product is CASSPGGQEKSPLHF.

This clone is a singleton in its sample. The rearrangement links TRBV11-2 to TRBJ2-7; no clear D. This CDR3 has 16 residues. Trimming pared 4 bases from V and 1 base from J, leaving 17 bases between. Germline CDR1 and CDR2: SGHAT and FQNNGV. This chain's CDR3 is CASSSTFVFASYEQYF. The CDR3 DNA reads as TGTGCCAGCAGCTCCACTTTCGTGTTTGCGTCCTACGAGCAGTACTTC.

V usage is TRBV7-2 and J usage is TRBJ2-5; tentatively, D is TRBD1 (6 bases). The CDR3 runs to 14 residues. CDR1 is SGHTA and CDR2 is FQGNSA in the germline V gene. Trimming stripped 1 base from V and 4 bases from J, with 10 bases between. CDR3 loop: CASSLDGGRETQYF. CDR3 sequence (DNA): TGTGCCAGCAGCTTAGATGGGGGCAGAGAGACCCAGTACTTC.

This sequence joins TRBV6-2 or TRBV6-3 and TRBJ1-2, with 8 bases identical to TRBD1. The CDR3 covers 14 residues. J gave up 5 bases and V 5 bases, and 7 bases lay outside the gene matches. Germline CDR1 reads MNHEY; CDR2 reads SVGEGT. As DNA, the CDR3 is TGTGCCAGCAGTAAAGGACAGGGAGCATATGGCTACACCTTC. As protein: CASSKGQGAYGYTF.

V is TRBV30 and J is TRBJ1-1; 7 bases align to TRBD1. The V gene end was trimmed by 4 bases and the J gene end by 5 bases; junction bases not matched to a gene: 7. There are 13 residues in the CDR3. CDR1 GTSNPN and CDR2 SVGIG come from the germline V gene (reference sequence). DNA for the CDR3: TGTGCCTGGACTGAGAACAGGGGAACTGAAGCTTTCTTT. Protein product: CAWTENRGTEAFF.

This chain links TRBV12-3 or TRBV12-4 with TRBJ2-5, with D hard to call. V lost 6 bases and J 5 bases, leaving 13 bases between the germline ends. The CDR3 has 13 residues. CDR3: CASSSRPGETQYF. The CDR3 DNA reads TGTGCCAGCAGCTCGCGTCCCGGGGAGACCCAGTACTTC.

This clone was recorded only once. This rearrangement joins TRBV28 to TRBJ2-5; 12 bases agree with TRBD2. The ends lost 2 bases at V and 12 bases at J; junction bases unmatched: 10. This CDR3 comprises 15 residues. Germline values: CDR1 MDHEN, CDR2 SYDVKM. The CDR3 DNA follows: TGTGCCAGCAGTTTAGGGCTAGCGGGAGGGCCGATAAAGTACTTC. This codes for CASSLGLAGGPIKYF.

CDR3 nucleotides: TGTGCCAGCAGTCTTAACAGGGTCAATGAGCAGTTCTTC. Translating it yields CASSLNRVNEQFF. The chain recombines TRBV3-1 (or the pseudogene TRBV3-2) with TRBJ2-1; D may be TRBD1 (6 bases). The CDR3 contains 13 residues. V lost 6 bases and J lost 6, with 12 bases in between. Germline loops: CDR1 LGHDT, CDR2 YNNKEL (reference sequence).

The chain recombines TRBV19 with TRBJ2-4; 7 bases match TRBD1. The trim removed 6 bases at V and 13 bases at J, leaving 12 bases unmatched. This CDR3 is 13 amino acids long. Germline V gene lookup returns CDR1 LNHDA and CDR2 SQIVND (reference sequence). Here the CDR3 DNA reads TGTGCCAGTAGATTCTCAGGGGGTGAAGGGCAGTACTTC. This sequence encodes CASRFSGGEGQYF.

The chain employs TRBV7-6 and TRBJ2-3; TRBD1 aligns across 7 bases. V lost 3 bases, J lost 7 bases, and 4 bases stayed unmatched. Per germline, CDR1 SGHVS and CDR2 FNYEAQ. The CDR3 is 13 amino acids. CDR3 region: CASSFADRYTQYF. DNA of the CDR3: TGTGCCAGCAGCTTTGCGGACAGGTATACGCAGTATTTT.

The CDR3: CASSLATGFGYTF. The CDR3, as DNA: TGTGCCAGCAGCCTTGCAACAGGGTTTGGCTACACCTTC. The V gene is TRBV5-5, the J gene TRBJ1-2; TRBD1 is a possible D gene (6 bases). There are 13 residues in the CDR3. V shed 4 bases and J shed 7 bases, with 14 bases lying between them. The germline CDR1 and CDR2 sequences are SGHKS and YYEKEE (reference sequence).

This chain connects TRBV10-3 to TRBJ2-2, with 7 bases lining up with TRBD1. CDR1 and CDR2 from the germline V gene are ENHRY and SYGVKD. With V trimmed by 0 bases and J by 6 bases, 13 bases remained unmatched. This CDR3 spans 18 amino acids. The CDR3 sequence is CAISESIGTGQRSGELFF. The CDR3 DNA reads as TGTGCCATCAGTGAGTCGATAGGTACGGGACAGAGATCCGGGGAGCTGTTTTTT.

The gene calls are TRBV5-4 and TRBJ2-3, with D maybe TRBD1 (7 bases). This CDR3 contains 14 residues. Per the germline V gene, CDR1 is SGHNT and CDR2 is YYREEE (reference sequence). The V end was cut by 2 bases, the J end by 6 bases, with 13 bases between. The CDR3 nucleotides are TGTGCCAGCAGCTTCACAGGGGCGGGGGATACGCAGTATTTT. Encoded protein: CASSFTGAGDTQYF.

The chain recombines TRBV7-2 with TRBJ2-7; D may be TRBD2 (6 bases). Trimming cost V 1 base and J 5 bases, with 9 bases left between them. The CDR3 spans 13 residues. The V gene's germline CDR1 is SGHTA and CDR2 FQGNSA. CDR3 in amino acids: CASSLVGGDEQYF. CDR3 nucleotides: TGTGCCAGCAGCTTAGTGGGGGGAGACGAGCAGTACTTC.

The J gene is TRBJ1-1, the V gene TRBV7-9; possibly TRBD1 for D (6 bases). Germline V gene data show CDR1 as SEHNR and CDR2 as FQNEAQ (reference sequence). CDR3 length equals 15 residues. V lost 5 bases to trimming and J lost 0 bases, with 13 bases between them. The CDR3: CASSPGVRLNTEAFF. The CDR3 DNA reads TGTGCCAGCAGCCCAGGGGTTAGATTGAACACTGAAGCTTTCTTT.

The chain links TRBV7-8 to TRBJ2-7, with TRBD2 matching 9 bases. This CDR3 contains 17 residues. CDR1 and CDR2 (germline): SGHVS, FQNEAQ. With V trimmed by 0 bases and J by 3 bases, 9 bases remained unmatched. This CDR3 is CASSLAGLLAGFYEQYF. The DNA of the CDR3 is TGTGCCAGCAGCTTAGCCGGACTACTAGCGGGTTTCTACGAGCAGTACTTC.

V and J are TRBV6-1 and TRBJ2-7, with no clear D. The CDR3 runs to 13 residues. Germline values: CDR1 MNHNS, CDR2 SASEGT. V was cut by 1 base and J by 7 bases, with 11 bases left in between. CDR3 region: CASSEVYSREQYF. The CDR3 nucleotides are TGTGCCAGCAGTGAAGTATATAGTAGAGAGCAGTACTTC.

The CDR3 DNA follows: TGCGCCAGCAGCTTGGCCGTAGGGCGATCGGGGTCACCCCTCCACTTT. Translating it yields CASSLAVGRSGSPLHF. V is TRBV5-1 and J is TRBJ1-6; D is ambiguous. Germline lookup yields CDR1 SGHRS and CDR2 YFSETQ. V lost 0 bases to trimming and J lost 10 bases, with 17 bases between them. This CDR3 comprises 16 residues.

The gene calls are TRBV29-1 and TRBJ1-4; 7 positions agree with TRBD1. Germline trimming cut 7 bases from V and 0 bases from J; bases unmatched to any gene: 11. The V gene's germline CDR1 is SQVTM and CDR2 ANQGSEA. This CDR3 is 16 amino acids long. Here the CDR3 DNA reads TGCAGCGCTACGGGTCTAGGGACAGCAACTAATGAAAAACTGTTTTTT. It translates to CSATGLGTATNEKLFF.

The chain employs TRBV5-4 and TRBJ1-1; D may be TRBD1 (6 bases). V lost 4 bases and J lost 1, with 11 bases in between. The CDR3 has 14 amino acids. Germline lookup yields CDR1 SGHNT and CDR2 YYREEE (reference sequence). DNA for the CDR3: TGTGCCAGCAGCCCCGACAGGAAGAACACTGAAGCTTTCTTT. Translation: CASSPDRKNTEAFF.

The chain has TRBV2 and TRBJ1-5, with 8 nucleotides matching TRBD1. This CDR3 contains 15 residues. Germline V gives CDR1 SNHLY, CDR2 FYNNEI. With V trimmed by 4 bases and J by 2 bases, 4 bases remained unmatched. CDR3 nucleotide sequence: TGTGCCAGCAGTGGACAGGGGTTGGGCAATCAGCCCCAGCATTTT. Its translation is CASSGQGLGNQPQHF.